The subject of this entry is one T cell receptor (beta chain). The antigen is unknown. The data originate from a study of shared clonotypes between healthy human individuals. CDR1 is SGHAT, CDR2 FQNNGV, per germline. CDR3 length: 16 residues. The trim removed 4 bases at V and 4 bases at J, leaving 8 bases unmatched. Broader study findings: A reduction in generation probabilities was seen for non-shared clonotypes relative to those shared by all four donors.

Profiled with immunoSEQ multiplex PCR; TCRdb holds only in-frame clones, not every one. The data contain roughly 2.2 million clones, 85% to 95% of them singletons. V usage is TRBV11-2 and J usage is TRBJ2-1; 9 positions match TRBD2. The sample consisted of naive CD4+ T cells from PBMCs. The subset was: CD45RA+ positively selected. This clonotype originated in a man aged 18-30 years in good health. Some clones in this sample may be carry-over from other donors' samples. The CDR3 region has the DNA TGTGCCAGCAGCTATACGACTAGCGGATGGTACAATGAGCAGTTCTTC. Amino acid sequence: CASSYTTSGWYNEQFF. Full variable domain (missing parts from reference TRBV11-2 and TRBJ2-1): EAGVAQSPRYKIIEKRQSVAFWCNPISGHATLYWYQQILGQGPKLLIQFQNNGVVDDSQLPKDRFSAERLKGVDSTLKIQPAKLEDSAVYLCASSYTTSGWYNEQFFGPGTRLTVL.